This T cell receptor beta chain appears in the sequencing data of a study of monozygotic twins with inflammatory bowel disease (dated by TCRdb to between 2018 and 2020). Describing the broader study: In total, about 28 monozygotic twin pairs made up the full study: 19 Danish pairs, all IBD-discordant, plus nine German pairs, of which four were IBD-concordant and five were IBD-discordant. Each individual had, on average, about 151 000 unique TCRalpha sequences and 181 000 unique TCRbeta sequences available for analysis. The search for disease-associated traits relied mainly on comparing, within discordant pairs, IBD patients with their genetically identical healthy co-twins.

Points on this clonotype: Its antigen has not been determined.

Reading the germline V gene gives CDR1 SGHTA and CDR2 FQGNSA. CDR3 length: 16 amino acids, cysteine to phenylalanine. The nucleotide record is missing. From each donor, a roughly 2.4 ml peripheral blood sample was collected into PAXgene tubes and kept at -80 degrees C. Without T cell sorting, total RNA was isolated from whole blood using the PAXgene blood miRNA kit on an automated QIAcube. Deep TCRalpha and TCRbeta repertoire profiling with unique molecular barcoding was performed on peripheral blood of monozygotic twin pairs concordant or discordant for inflammatory bowel disease. Smoking habits were recorded for all twin pairs, and individuals were classified as current, former or never smokers. Library method: 5' RACE. For each TCR library, approximately 3,700 ng of total RNA was used. For each sample, cDNA was synthesized in eight separate reactions using SMARTScribe reverse transcriptase. Unique molecular identifiers containing a 6-nucleotide sample barcode were introduced through template switching during cDNA synthesis. Two nested PCRs of about 15 and 9 cycles amplified the TCRalpha and TCRbeta cDNA, and bead purification followed each PCR. Before amplification, the cDNA was treated with uracil DNA-glycosylase and purified using the QIAquick PCR purification kit. The second PCR added Illumina TruSeq-compatible adapters along with sample-specific barcodes. Library quality and concentration were assessed using TapeStation and Qubit, and about 5 ng of each library was pooled. The pooled libraries were sequenced with 2 x 100 bp reads and custom sequencing primers on an Illumina HiSeq2500 single-index Rapid Run. As for the original processing: MiGEC version 1.2.6 was used for UMI-based consensus assembly, which corrected PCR and sequencing errors. MiXCR version 2.1.1 was used to carry out V(D)J alignment, clonotype assembly and CDR3 extraction. Normalisation of gene usage, clonotype sharing and MAIT/NKT TCR abundance was achieved by analysing the top 1000, 10 000 and 20 000 clonotypes per sample. Diversity was computed as the inverse Simpson index with the vegan R package after downsampling to 27 000 UMIs. Statistical testing used paired Mann-Whitney U tests on the discordant twin pairs and applied Benjamini-Hochberg correction for multiple testing. TCRdb reprocessed the reads, so every CDR3 protein sequence counts as one entry and DNA is not shown. TCRdb's processing, not the study's, gives the V and J calls here. In this sample's table one finds 350,000 to 500,000 distinct CDR3 sequences. Of the sample, 2.4% is held by the ten largest clones.

The study at large found these results: The results gave no support for a single strong signal or clonotype linked to IBD. Differing immunosuppressive treatments among patients may have added background noise and inter-individual variability to the repertoires. Repertoire similarity did not differ between concordant and discordant twins, possibly due to limited statistical power. TCRbeta repertoire diversity, by inverse Simpson index, was decreased in IBD patients compared with their healthy co-twins. Fewer clonotypes were shared with other individuals by IBD patients than by healthy twins, most markedly in patients showing signs of disease activity. Distinction between different T cell subtypes could not be achieved in the analysis.

The rearrangement combines TRBV7-2 with TRBJ2-7; TCRdb's D gene call, TRBD2, goes unchecked for lack of DNA. The sequenced sample consisted of blood. The TCR was taken from a human donor with ulcerative colitis or Crohn's disease, or a healthy co-twin of an affected twin (not recorded which). The CDR3 amino acid sequence is: CASSWGLAGGPGEQYF.